Listed here are 2 T cell receptor beta chains from one sample, sequenced in a study of blood T cell repertoires in COVID-19. Method: immunoSEQ multiplex PCR; TCRdb's copy keeps in-frame clones and lacks some. Of some 160,000 clones detected, approximately 84% appear once; the ten largest clones hold around 2.9%. The source material was peripheral blood. These receptor sequences come from a woman of 80 years or more with COVID-19, enrolled during active disease.

V and J are TRBV4-1 and TRBJ2-1; 7 bases are a match to TRBD2. This CDR3 contains 18 residues. Germline CDR1 reads MGHRA; CDR2 reads YSYEKL. The V and J ends lost 0 bases and 0 bases, in that order; junction bases with no gene match: 8. The DNA of the CDR3 is TGCGCCAGCAGCCAAGATGGTAGTCTAGCGGACTCCTACAATGAGCAGTTCTTC. Translating it yields CASSQDGSLADSYNEQFF.

The chain uses TRBV18 and TRBJ2-2; a possible D gene is TRBD1 (5 bases). Germline CDR1 is KGHSH and CDR2 is LQKENI. V shed 5 bases and J shed 5 bases, with 9 bases lying between them. This CDR3 has 13 amino acids. The CDR3 loop reads CASSATVTGELFF. CDR3 DNA sequence: TGTGCCAGCTCAGCGACAGTGACCGGGGAGCTGTTTTTT.